A selection of T cell receptor beta chains follows, all from one sample in a study of blood T cell repertoires in COVID-19. Produced via immunoSEQ multiplex PCR; TCRdb's table is partial and in-frame only. This table has a few hundred thousand clones, around 89% appearing once. Sequences were obtained from PBMCs or T cells enriched from blood (not recorded which). Source of these receptors: a young man who had recovered from COVID-19. Each CDR3 is given with its conserved first and last residue. The D gene is left open where the match is weak. Rows give clone size only sometimes, using once, few, many, or a class for an expanded clone.

V gene	J gene	D gene	clone size	CDR3 DNA	CDR3 protein
TRBV6-5	TRBJ1-4	TRBD1	NA	TGTGCCAGCAGTTCCCGGACAGGGGTACATGTTGAAAAACTGTTTTTT	CASSSRTGVHVEKLFF
TRBV4-1	TRBJ1-1	NA	NA	TGCGCCAGCAGCCCCCAATATATAACAGAAGCTTTCTTT	CASSPQYITEAFF
TRBV28	TRBJ2-3	TRBD2	NA	TGTGCCAGCAGTTTATTGGCGGGAGTCCCAGATACGCAGTATTTT	CASSLLAGVPDTQYF
TRBV10-2	TRBJ2-7	NA	NA	TGCGCCAGCAGTGAGAGGCGGACTTTGAGCTACGAGCAGTACTTC	CASSERRTLSYEQYF
TRBV24-1	TRBJ2-5	TRBD1	NA	TGTGCCACCAGTGATTCCGGGACAGGGAACCAAGAGACCCAGTACTTC	CATSDSGTGNQETQYF
TRBV6-5	TRBJ2-2	NA	once	TGTGCCAGCAGTTACCGTTCGGAGGGCACCGGGGAGCTGTTTTTT	CASSYRSEGTGELFF
TRBV12-3/TRBV12-4	TRBJ2-7	TRBD1	NA	TGTGCCAGCAGACATACAGGGGCCTACGAGCAGTACTTC	CASRHTGAYEQYF
TRBV9	TRBJ2-3	TRBD2	NA	TGTGCCAGCAGCAACCGGTGGGGCGGGAGGAGCACAGATACGCAGTATTTT	CASSNRWGGRSTDTQYF
TRBV20-1	TRBJ2-3	TRBD1	NA	TGCAGTGCTAGTCCCCGGGACAGGGGGCTGAGCACAGATACGCAGTATTTT	CSASPRDRGLSTDTQYF
TRBV7-2	TRBJ2-1	NA	NA	TGTGCCAGCAGCTTTCGTTTGGCAGAGCAGTTCTTC	CASSFRLAEQFF
TRBV15	TRBJ1-1	NA	NA	TGTGCCACCAGCGGCGACAGGAAGAGTAAAGCTTTCTTT	CATSGDRKSKAFF
TRBV11-2	TRBJ2-7	NA	NA	TGTGCCAGCAGCTTAGTGGCGGCAGGGGTAAGTTACGAGCAGTACTTC	CASSLVAAGVSYEQYF
TRBV19	TRBJ2-1	TRBD2	NA	TGTGCCAGTAGCTTAGCGGGAGGGACCTACAATGAGCAGTTCTTC	CASSLAGGTYNEQFF
TRBV4-2	TRBJ2-7	TRBD2	NA	TGTGCCAGCAGCCAAGAGAGGCATGACGGACTAGCGGGAGAGGAGCAGTACTTC	CASSQERHDGLAGEEQYF
TRBV5-1	TRBJ2-1	NA	NA	TGCGCCAGCAGTATTGGGGGCCGGGGCAATGAGCAGTTCTTC	CASSIGGRGNEQFF
TRBV25-1	TRBJ1-1	NA	NA	TGTGCCAGCAGTTTGACCCGGGACACTGAAGCTTTCTTT	CASSLTRDTEAFF
TRBV27	TRBJ2-1	TRBD2	NA	TGTGCCAGCAGTTTAGGGGCGGGAGTGTCCTACAATGAGCAGTTCTTC	CASSLGAGVSYNEQFF
TRBV7-2	TRBJ2-1	NA	NA	TGTGCCAGCAGCTTAACGGGACACGAGCAGTTCTTC	CASSLTGHEQFF
TRBV7-8	TRBJ1-5	TRBD1	NA	TGTGCCAGCAGCACAGGGACAGGGAGGAACAATCAGCCCCAGCATTTT	CASSTGTGRNNQPQHF
TRBV10-1	TRBJ1-1	NA	NA	TGCGCCAGCAGCGGGACAATCGGGGACACTGAAGCTTTCTTT	CASSGTIGDTEAFF
TRBV9	TRBJ2-7	TRBD2	NA	TGTGCCAGCAGCGTACAGAGAACTAGCGGGAGCCACGAGCAGTACTTC	CASSVQRTSGSHEQYF
TRBV28	TRBJ1-2	TRBD1	NA	TGTGCCAGCAGACACAGGGGACTTAGCTATGGCTACACCTTC	CASRHRGLSYGYTF
TRBV5-1	TRBJ1-1	NA	NA	TGCGCCAGCAGCTTCGGTTCCGTGTACACTGAAGCTTTCTTT	CASSFGSVYTEAFF
TRBV5-6	TRBJ2-2	NA	NA	TGTGCCAGCAGCTTTCTACGGAACACCGGGGAGCTGTTTTTT	CASSFLRNTGELFF
TRBV7-9	TRBJ2-7	NA	NA	TGTGCCAGCAGCTTAGCGTTTACCGACAGGTTCTCTGGCGAGCAGTACTTC	CASSLAFTDRFSGEQYF
TRBV28	TRBJ1-3	NA	NA	TGTGCCAGCAGCCACAAATTCCGGCGGCTCTCTGGAAACACCATATATTTT	CASSHKFRRLSGNTIYF
TRBV5-1	TRBJ2-2	NA	NA	TGCGCCAGCAGCTTGCAGGGTATTGGGAACACCGGGGAGCTGTTTTTT	CASSLQGIGNTGELFF
TRBV2	TRBJ1-1	NA	NA	TGTGCCAGCAGTGAAGCCGGGGGGGTGGGCACTGAAGCTTTCTTT	CASSEAGGVGTEAFF
TRBV29-1	TRBJ2-3	NA	NA	TGCAGCGTTGCAAGAGACAGATCAGATACGCAGTATTTT	CSVARDRSDTQYF
TRBV29-1	TRBJ2-3	TRBD2	NA	TGCAGCGTTGATGTCAGCGGGATAAGGGATACGCAGTATTTT	CSVDVSGIRDTQYF
TRBV18	TRBJ1-5	NA	NA	TGTGCCAGCTCATCTACAGATAGCAATCAGCCCCAGCATTTT	CASSSTDSNQPQHF
TRBV6-4	TRBJ2-7	TRBD1	NA	TGTGCCAGCAGTGAAGCGGGACAGGGATACGAGCAGTACTTC	CASSEAGQGYEQYF
TRBV3-1/TRBV3-2	TRBJ1-2	NA	NA	TGTGCCAGCAGCCAAGTTGCACCCATTGCAGGGAATGGCTACACCTTC	CASSQVAPIAGNGYTF
TRBV2	TRBJ2-2	TRBD2	NA	TGTGCCAGCAGGGGGACTAGCGGGAGAACCACCGGGGAGCTGTTTTTT	CASRGTSGRTTGELFF
TRBV27	TRBJ1-5	NA	NA	TGTGCCAGCAGTTTTAATAGCAATCAGCCCCAGCATTTT	CASSFNSNQPQHF
TRBV24-1	TRBJ2-7	NA	once	TGTGCCACCAGTGATTTTGGCAGGGACGAGCAGTACTTC	CATSDFGRDEQYF
TRBV24-1	TRBJ2-3	NA	NA	TGTGCCACCAGTGATTTCCCAGCGGATATCACAGATACGCAGTATTTT	CATSDFPADITDTQYF
TRBV4-1	TRBJ1-4	NA	NA	TGCGCCAGCAGCCAAGACAGGGTCATAGGTGAAAAACTGTTTTTT	CASSQDRVIGEKLFF
TRBV27	TRBJ2-3	TRBD2	once	TGTGCCAGCAGTCCTCGTTCCGGGACTAGCGGGAGGGTGTGGAATACGCAGTATTTT	CASSPRSGTSGRVWNTQYF
TRBV19	TRBJ1-1	NA	NA	TGTGCCAGTAGAATAGGAGGTCCCCCGACTGAAGCTTTCTTT	CASRIGGPPTEAFF
TRBV2	TRBJ1-2	NA	NA	TGTGCCAGCAGGCAGGGGCTCTCTAACTATGGCTACACCTTC	CASRQGLSNYGYTF
TRBV6-5	TRBJ2-5	TRBD1	NA	TGTGCCAGCAGTCCTCAGGCAGGGGGTCGAGAGACCCAGTACTTC	CASSPQAGGRETQYF
TRBV28	TRBJ2-7	TRBD2	few	TGTGCCAGCAGAATCGGACTAGCGGGAGGCTCTGTTTCCTACGAGCAGTACTTC	CASRIGLAGGSVSYEQYF
TRBV11-2	TRBJ2-7	NA	NA	TGTGCCAGCAGCTCCCAAAACGAGCAGTACTTC	CASSSQNEQYF
TRBV7-9	TRBJ1-1	TRBD1	NA	TGTGCCAGCAGCTCCCCCTCGGGACAGGGCGGTTTCTTT	CASSSPSGQGGFF
TRBV3-1/TRBV3-2	TRBJ2-4	TRBD2	NA	TGTGCCAGCAGCCAAGATTGGGCGGGAGGGCCCAAAAACATTCAGTACTTC	CASSQDWAGGPKNIQYF
TRBV10-3	TRBJ2-5	NA	NA	TGTGCCATCAGTGAGTCCGACAGTCAAGAGACCCAGTACTTC	CAISESDSQETQYF
TRBV18	TRBJ2-7	TRBD2	once	TGTGCCAGCTCACCGGCTAGCGGTCCCTACGAGCAGTACTTC	CASSPASGPYEQYF
TRBV6-6	TRBJ1-5	NA	NA	TGTGCCAGCACTATTCAGGGTGGCAATCAGCCCCAGCATTTT	CASTIQGGNQPQHF
TRBV6-6	TRBJ1-6	TRBD1	once	TGTGCCAGCAGCTCACAGGGGGAAAACCTCCACTTT	CASSSQGENLHF
TRBV28	TRBJ1-1	NA	few	TGTGCCAGCAGTCCCAACATGAACACTGAAGCTTTCTTT	CASSPNMNTEAFF
TRBV5-4	TRBJ2-7	TRBD1	NA	TGTGCCAGCAGCTTGGGACAGGGAGAGCAGTACTTC	CASSLGQGEQYF
TRBV25-1	TRBJ2-5	NA	NA	TGTGCCAGCAACAAGGGGGTAGGGGAGACCCAGTACTTC	CASNKGVGETQYF
TRBV18	TRBJ2-1	NA	NA	TGTGCCAGCTCACCACCGGAACGGACAGCATACAATGAGCAGTTCTTC	CASSPPERTAYNEQFF
TRBV11-2	TRBJ2-7	NA	NA	TGTGCCAGCAGCTTAGCATCCGTTCGGGGAGGCTCACCCTACGAGCAGTACTTC	CASSLASVRGGSPYEQYF
TRBV28	TRBJ2-3	NA	NA	TGTGCCAGCGCGGTCGCGTATACGCAGTATTTT	CASAVAYTQYF
TRBV10-3	TRBJ2-5	NA	NA	TGTGCCATCTCCCCTAATACCCGCGGGGAGACCCAGTACTTC	CAISPNTRGETQYF
TRBV7-9	TRBJ2-6	NA	NA	TGTGCCAGCACCCGAGTCGGGGGATTCTCTTTCTCTGGGGCCAACGTCCTGACTTTC	CASTRVGGFSFSGANVLTF
TRBV28	TRBJ1-4	NA	NA	TGTGCCAGCAGGATACAGGGTGGGAATGAAAAACTGTTTTTT	CASRIQGGNEKLFF
TRBV19	TRBJ2-2	TRBD1	NA	TGTGCCAGTAGTCCCCGGGACAGGGGGCGCACCGGGGAGCTGTTTTTT	CASSPRDRGRTGELFF